Sequencing of this TCR beta chain was carried out in a study of blood T cell repertoires in COVID-19. Study background: PBMCs, B-cell-depleted T cells, or T cells provided the cDNA or gDNA that made up the material.

The CDR3 runs to 17 residues. Germline trimming cut 8 bases from V and 2 bases from J; bases unmatched to any gene: 12. The germline V gene has CDR1 SNHLY and CDR2 FYNNEI. Method: immunoSEQ multiplex PCR; TCRdb's copy keeps in-frame clones and lacks some. The sample shows about 170,000 clones, approximately 84% of them seen only once. This TCR was sampled from a man in his 70s with active or convalescent COVID-19. The chain employs TRBV2 and TRBJ2-5, with 12 bases identical to TRBD2. The specimen was peripheral blood. The CDR3 nucleotides read TGTGCCAGCCTCCGGAGACTAGCGGGAGAGCGGCAAGAGACCCAGTACTTC. This sequence encodes CASLRRLAGERQETQYF.